The T cell receptor (beta chain) described here comes from a study of blood T cell repertoires in COVID-19. Background on the study: Whether acute or convalescent, the COVID-19 samples came from the United States, Italy and Spain. The analysed material was cDNA or gDNA that came from T cells, B-cell-depleted T cells, or PBMCs.

Categorization into cohorts depended on clinical history that participants reported. CDR3 length: 12 amino acids. V was shortened by 5 bases and J by 11 bases, with 13 bases between the two germline ends. CDR1 SGHTA and CDR2 FQGNSA come from the germline V gene. TCRdb keeps only in-frame clones here, not all; method: immunoSEQ multiplex PCR. Here the sample spans over 200,000 clones, roughly 85% being singletons. The receptor was isolated from a man aged 30 to 39 who had recovered from COVID-19. Source material: PBMCs or T cells enriched from blood (not recorded which). V and J are TRBV7-2 and TRBJ1-5, with no clear D. The CDR3 sequence: CASSAAAGAQHF. The CDR3 nucleotides are TGTGCCAGCAGCGCCGCCGCCGGAGCCCAGCATTTT.